This T cell receptor beta chain was profiled in a study of shared clonotypes between healthy human individuals. About the study: Contributing individuals were a couple of females and a few males aged 18 to 49.

Evenly divided among several immunoSEQ plates was the genomic DNA of each subset. The method was immunoSEQ multiplex PCR; TCRdb's version includes in-frame clones alone and lacks a portion of them. The table records 450,000 to 500,000 clones, 60% to 80% of them present only once. The V gene end was trimmed by 6 bases and the J gene end by 3 bases; junction bases not matched to a gene: 10. The germline CDR1 and CDR2 sequences are PRHDT and FYEKMQ (reference sequence). The CDR3 contains 16 residues. The J gene is TRBJ2-7, the V gene TRBV13, with 11 bases aligning to TRBD2. Sequenced: PBMCs. The clonotype was recovered from a woman aged 35 to 49 in good health. Some clones in this sample may be carry-over from other donors' samples. The CDR3 loop is CASSGGTSGRDYEQYF. Here the CDR3 DNA reads TGTGCCAGCAGTGGTGGGACTAGCGGCAGAGACTACGAGCAGTACTTC.